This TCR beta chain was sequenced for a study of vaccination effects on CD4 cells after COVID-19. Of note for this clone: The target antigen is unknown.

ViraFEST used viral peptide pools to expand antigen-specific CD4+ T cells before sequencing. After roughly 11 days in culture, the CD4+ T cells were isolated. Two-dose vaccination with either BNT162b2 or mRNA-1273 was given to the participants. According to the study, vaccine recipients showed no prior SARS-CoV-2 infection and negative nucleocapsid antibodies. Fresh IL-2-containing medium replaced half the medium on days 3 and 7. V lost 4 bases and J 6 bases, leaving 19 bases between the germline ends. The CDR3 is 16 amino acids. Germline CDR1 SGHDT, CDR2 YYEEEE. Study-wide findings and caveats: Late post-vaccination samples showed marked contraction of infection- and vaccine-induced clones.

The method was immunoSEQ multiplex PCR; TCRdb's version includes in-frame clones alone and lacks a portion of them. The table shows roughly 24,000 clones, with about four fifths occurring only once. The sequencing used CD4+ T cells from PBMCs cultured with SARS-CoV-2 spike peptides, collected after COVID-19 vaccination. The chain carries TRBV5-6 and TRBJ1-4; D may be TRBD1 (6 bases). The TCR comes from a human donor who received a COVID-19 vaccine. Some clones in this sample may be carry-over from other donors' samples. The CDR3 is CASSHLWGPGDEKLFF. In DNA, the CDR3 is TGTGCCAGCAGCCATCTTTGGGGGCCAGGAGATGAAAAACTGTTTTTT.